The T cell receptor (beta chain) under discussion was sequenced for a study of graft-versus-host responses after intestinal transplantation. Across the study: The study gave all recipients anti-thymocyte globulin induction, then tacrolimus and steroids for approximately three years.

Concerning this clone: Its matching antigen is unknown.

Repertoires were generated with immunoSEQ multiplex PCR, while TCRdb's copy carries only in-frame clones and drops some. Among approximately 99,000 clones listed, around 92% were seen once. This CDR3 has 14 residues. V gave up 4 bases and J gave up 8 bases; unmatched junction bases: 9. CDR1 is MNHEY and CDR2 is SMNVEV in the germline V gene (reference sequence). This clonotype was obtained from a human donor who was the organ donor for an intestinal transplant. The sample here was unstimulated CD4+ T cells sorted from spleen or lymph node cells, taken before transplant. The chain joins TRBV27 to TRBJ1-2; TRBD1 aligns across 8 bases. The CDR3 sequence: CASSSSGGVRGYTF. Written as DNA, the CDR3 is TGTGCCAGCAGTTCCTCAGGGGGCGTGCGGGGCTACACCTTC.